Below, 14 T cell receptor beta chains from the same sample are listed, as sequenced in a study of T cell responses to AZD1222 COVID-19 vaccine. Libraries were prepared by immunoSEQ multiplex PCR; TCRdb keeps only in-frame clonotypes and omits some of them. The sample has 98,000 or so clones, about 87% seen once; the top ten hold around 8.7%. Sequences were derived from peripheral blood, sampled on day 0 of AZD1222 vaccination. Receptors were obtained from an adult in good health.

The chain has TRBV28 and TRBJ1-1; 8 bases line up with TRBD1. The ends lost 2 bases at V and 10 bases at J; junction bases unmatched: 6. Per germline, CDR1 MDHEN and CDR2 SYDVKM. The CDR3 has 13 residues. CDR3 sequence: CASSLPDRGLAFF. The CDR3 nucleotides are TGTGCCAGCAGTTTACCCGACAGGGGCTTAGCTTTCTTT.

This chain joins TRBV7-2 and TRBJ2-3; 7 bases map to TRBD1. In germline, CDR1 is SGHTA, CDR2 FQGNSA. After removal of 3 bases from V and 7 bases from J, the junction contained 4 bases not matched to a gene. CDR3 length: 13 residues. The CDR3 DNA follows: TGTGCCAGCAGCTTCGGGACAGTGAATACGCAGTATTTT. Amino acids: CASSFGTVNTQYF.

This clone showed up just a few times. V gene TRBV7-8 combines with J gene TRBJ2-1; D is perhaps TRBD2 (5 bases). The V end lost 6 bases, the J end lost 7 bases, and 19 bases lay between the germline ends. Germline values: CDR1 SGHVS, CDR2 FQNEAQ. This CDR3 has 15 residues. The CDR3 sequence is CASRQRGNVGNEQFF. CDR3 in DNA: TGTGCCAGCAGACAAAGAGGGAACGTAGGTAATGAGCAGTTCTTC.

J is TRBJ2-7 and V is TRBV7-9, with a tentative D call TRBD1 (6 bases). This CDR3 has 12 amino acids. Germline V gene lookup returns CDR1 SEHNR and CDR2 FQNEAQ (reference sequence). V shed 2 bases and J shed 6 bases, with 8 bases lying between them. The CDR3 DNA sequence: TGTGCCAGCAGCTTATCAGGGGCCGAGCAGTACTTC. It yields the protein CASSLSGAEQYF.

This clone was picked up one time. This rearrangement joins TRBV10-3 to TRBJ1-1; D is ambiguous. The CDR3 runs 14 residues. The germline V gene has CDR1 ENHRY and CDR2 SYGVKD. Trimming left V 0 bases short and J 5 bases short, with 10 bases between. The CDR3 reads CAISESSGSTEAFF. As DNA, the CDR3 is TGTGCCATCAGTGAGTCAAGTGGGTCTACTGAAGCTTTCTTT.

In regard to this clone: The junction departs from the called germline gene at one end, perhaps through a read error. The rearrangement links TRBV15 to TRBJ2-1; 10 bases match TRBD1. From germline, CDR1 is LNHNV and CDR2 YYDKDF (reference sequence). The CDR3 contains 15 residues. DNA for the CDR3: TGTGCCACCCGCAGACAGGGGGCTAGATACAATGAGCAGTTCTTC. Translation gives CATRRQGARYNEQFF.

As to this clone: A read error may account for a junction end that differs from germline. The CDR3 DNA reads TGCAGCGTGGAAGACAACTATGGCTACACCTTC. Its translation is CSVEDNYGYTF. This chain connects TRBV29-1 to TRBJ1-2; D is ambiguous. CDR1 SQVTM and CDR2 ANQGSEA come from the germline V gene. CDR3 size: 11 residues.

CDR3 nucleotide sequence: TGTGCCAGCAGCCGGGGGACTAGCGGGAGCACCGGGGAGCTGTTTTTT. It is translated as CASSRGTSGSTGELFF. The chain joins TRBV5-8 to TRBJ2-2, with 14 bases fitting TRBD2. This CDR3 comprises 16 residues. V gave up 4 bases and J gave up 4 bases; unmatched junction bases: 3. Germline CDR1 SGHTS, CDR2 YDEGEE.

Here the CDR3 DNA reads TGTGCCAGCAGTTGGCTTAGGATAACACCTGGAAACACCATATATTTT. Amino acids: CASSWLRITPGNTIYF. This rearrangement joins TRBV6-2 or TRBV6-3 to TRBJ1-3, with D unresolved. Germline V gene sequence: CDR1 MNHEY, CDR2 SVGEGT. The CDR3 loop spans 16 amino acids. Trimming took off 4 bases at V and 2 bases at J, with 15 bases between the two ends.

This chain uses TRBV30 with TRBJ1-5, with D perhaps TRBD1 (5 bases). This CDR3 is built from 13 residues. CDR1 and CDR2 from the germline V gene are GTSNPN and SVGIG (reference sequence). Trimming pared 1 base from V and 5 bases from J, leaving 9 bases between. The CDR3 region has the DNA TGTGCCTGGAGTGCGGGGGACCATCAGCCCCAGCATTTT. This codes for CAWSAGDHQPQHF. The full variable domain, completed using reference TRBV30 and TRBJ1-5, is SQTIHQWPATLVQPVGSPLSLECTVEGTSNPNLYWYRQAAGRGLQLLFYSVGIGQISSEVPQNLSASRPQDRQFILSSKKLLLSDSGFYLCAWSAGDHQPQHFGDGTRLSIL.

The V and J genes are TRBV5-4 and TRBJ1-6, with D possibly matching TRBD1 (6 bases). The CDR3 has 15 amino acids. The germline V gene encodes CDR1 SGHNT and CDR2 YYREEE (reference sequence). The V end was cut by 4 bases, the J end by 11 bases, with 19 bases between. The CDR3 DNA reads as TGTGCCAGCAGCCTAAGCAGGGGCGGAAGGGCACCCCTCCACTTT. Its protein is CASSLSRGGRAPLHF.

The chain recombines TRBV11-2 with TRBJ1-4; no firm D call. V was shortened by 7 bases and J by 8 bases, with 11 bases between the two germline ends. Germline CDR1 and CDR2: SGHAT and FQNNGV. This CDR3 has 12 amino acids. CDR3 loop: CASTFDREKLFF. CDR3 DNA: TGTGCCAGCACCTTCGATCGGGAAAAACTGTTTTTT.

About this clone itself: The junction departs from germline at one end; a sequencing error may be responsible. The chain links TRBV7-8 to TRBJ2-7; a possible D gene is TRBD2 (6 bases). The CDR3 covers 13 residues. Germline CDR1 reads SGHVS; CDR2 reads FQNEAQ. The CDR3 coding sequence is TGTGCCAGCAGCTCCTCGGGGGAACCGGGTCCTCAGTTC. Protein product: CASSSSGEPGPQF.

This sequence joins TRBV24-1 and TRBJ2-1; D is undetermined. Trimming removed 3 bases at V and 4 bases at J, with 6 bases between. The CDR3 extends over 13 amino acids. CDR1 is KGHDR and CDR2 is SFDVKD in the germline V gene. The CDR3 coding sequence is TGTGCCACCAGTGATCACGGGTACAATGAGCAGTTCTTC. Its protein product is CATSDHGYNEQFF.